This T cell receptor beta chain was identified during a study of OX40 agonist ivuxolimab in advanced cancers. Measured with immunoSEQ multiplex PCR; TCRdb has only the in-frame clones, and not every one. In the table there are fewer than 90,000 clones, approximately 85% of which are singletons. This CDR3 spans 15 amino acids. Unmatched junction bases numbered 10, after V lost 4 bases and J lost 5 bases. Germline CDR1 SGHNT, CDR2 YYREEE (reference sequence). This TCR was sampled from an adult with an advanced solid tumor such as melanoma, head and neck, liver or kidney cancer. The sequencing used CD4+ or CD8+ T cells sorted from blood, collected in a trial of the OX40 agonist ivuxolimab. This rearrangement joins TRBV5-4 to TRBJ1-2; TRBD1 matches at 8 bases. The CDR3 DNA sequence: TGTGCCAGCAGCGGGGGCGCAGGGGGCTTTTATGGCTACACCTTC. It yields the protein CASSGGAGGFYGYTF. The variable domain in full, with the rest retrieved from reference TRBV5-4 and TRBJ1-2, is ETGVTQSPTHLIKTRGQQVTLRCSSQSGHNTVSWYQQALGQGPQFIFQYYREEENGRGNFPPRFSGLQFPNYSSELNVNALELDDSALYLCASSGGAGGFYGYTFGSGTRLTVV.